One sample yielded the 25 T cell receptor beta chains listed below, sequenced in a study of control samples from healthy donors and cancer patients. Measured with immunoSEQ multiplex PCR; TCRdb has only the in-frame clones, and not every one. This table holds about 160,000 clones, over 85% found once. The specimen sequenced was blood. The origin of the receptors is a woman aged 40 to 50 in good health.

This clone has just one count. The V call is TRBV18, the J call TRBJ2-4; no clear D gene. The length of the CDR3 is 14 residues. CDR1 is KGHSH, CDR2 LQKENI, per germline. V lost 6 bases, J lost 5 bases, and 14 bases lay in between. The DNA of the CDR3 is TGTGCCAGCTCCCCGCCTCGGCTTGAAAACATTCAGTACTTC. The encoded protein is CASSPPRLENIQYF.

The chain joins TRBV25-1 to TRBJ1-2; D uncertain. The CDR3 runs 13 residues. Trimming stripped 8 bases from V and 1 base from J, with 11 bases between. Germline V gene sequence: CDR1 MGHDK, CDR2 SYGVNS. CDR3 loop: CASSRTDNYGYTF. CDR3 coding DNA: TGTGCCAGCTCCAGGACGGATAACTATGGCTACACCTTC.

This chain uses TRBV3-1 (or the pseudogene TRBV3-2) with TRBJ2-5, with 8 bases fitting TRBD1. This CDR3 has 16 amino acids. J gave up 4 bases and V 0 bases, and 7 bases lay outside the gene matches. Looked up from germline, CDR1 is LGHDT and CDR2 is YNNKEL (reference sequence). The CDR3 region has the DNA TGTGCCAGCAGCCAAGATTTTCCAGGGGGCTCAGAGACCCAGTACTTC. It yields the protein CASSQDFPGGSETQYF.

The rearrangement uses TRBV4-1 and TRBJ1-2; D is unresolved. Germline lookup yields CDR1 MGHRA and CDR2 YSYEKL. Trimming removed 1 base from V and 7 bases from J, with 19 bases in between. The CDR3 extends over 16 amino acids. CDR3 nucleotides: TGCGCCAGCAGCCAAGCTCCGAGACCACGCTTAGCTGGCTACACCTTC. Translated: CASSQAPRPRLAGYTF.

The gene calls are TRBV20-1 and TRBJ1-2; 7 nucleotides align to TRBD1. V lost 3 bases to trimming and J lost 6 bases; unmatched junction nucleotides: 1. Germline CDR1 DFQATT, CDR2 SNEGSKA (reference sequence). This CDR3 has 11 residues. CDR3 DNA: TGCAGTGCTAGTGGGACAGATGGCTACACCTTC. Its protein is CSASGTDGYTF.

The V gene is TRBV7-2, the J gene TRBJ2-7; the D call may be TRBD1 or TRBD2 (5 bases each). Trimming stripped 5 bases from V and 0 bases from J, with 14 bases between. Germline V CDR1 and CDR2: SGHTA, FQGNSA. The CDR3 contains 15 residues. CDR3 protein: CASSRPGTGSYEQYF. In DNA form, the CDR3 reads TGTGCCAGCAGCCGTCCCGGGACCGGCTCCTACGAGCAGTACTTC.

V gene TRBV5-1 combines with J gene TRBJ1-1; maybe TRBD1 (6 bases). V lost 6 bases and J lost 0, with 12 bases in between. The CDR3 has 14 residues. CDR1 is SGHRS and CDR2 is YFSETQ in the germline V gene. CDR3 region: CASNVGGMNTEAFF. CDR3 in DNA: TGCGCCAGCAATGTAGGGGGGATGAACACTGAAGCTTTCTTT.

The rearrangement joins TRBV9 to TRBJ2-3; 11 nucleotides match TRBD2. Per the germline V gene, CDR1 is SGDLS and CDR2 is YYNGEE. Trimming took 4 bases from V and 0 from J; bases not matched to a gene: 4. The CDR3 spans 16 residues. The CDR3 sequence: CASSLSGGASTDTQYF. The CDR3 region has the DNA TGTGCCAGCAGCCTTAGCGGGGGGGCCAGCACAGATACGCAGTATTTT.

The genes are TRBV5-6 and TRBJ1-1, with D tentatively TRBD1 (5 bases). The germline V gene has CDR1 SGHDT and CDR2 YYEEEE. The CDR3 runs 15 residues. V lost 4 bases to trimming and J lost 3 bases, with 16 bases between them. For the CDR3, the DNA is TGTGCCAGCAGCCCGTTGTCGGGGGGTTACACTGAAGCTTTCTTT. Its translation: CASSPLSGGYTEAFF.

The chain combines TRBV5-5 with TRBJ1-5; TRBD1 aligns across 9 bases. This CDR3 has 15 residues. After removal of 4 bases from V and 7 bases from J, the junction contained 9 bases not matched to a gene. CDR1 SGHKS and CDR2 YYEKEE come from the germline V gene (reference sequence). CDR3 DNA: TGTGCCAGCAGCACCGGGACAGGGCGCGCCCAGCCCCAGCATTTT. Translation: CASSTGTGRAQPQHF.

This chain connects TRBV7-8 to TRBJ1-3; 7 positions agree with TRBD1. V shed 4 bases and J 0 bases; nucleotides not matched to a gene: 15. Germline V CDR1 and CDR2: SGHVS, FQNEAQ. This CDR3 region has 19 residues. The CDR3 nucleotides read TGTGCCAGCAGCTCCTCCGGTCGGACAGGCACATTCTCTGGAAACACCATATATTTT. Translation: CASSSSGRTGTFSGNTIYF.

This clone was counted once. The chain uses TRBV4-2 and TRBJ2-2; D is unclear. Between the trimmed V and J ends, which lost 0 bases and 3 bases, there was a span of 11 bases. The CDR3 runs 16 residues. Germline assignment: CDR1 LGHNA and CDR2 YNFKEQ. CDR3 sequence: CASSQDQLLDTGELFF. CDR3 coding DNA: TGTGCCAGCAGCCAAGATCAGCTTCTCGACACCGGGGAGCTGTTTTTT.

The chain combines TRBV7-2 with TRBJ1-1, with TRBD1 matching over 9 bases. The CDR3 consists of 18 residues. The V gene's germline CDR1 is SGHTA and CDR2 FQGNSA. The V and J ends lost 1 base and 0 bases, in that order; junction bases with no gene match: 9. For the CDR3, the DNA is TGTGCCAGCAGCTTAGTAAAAGGACAGGGGCGGGTGAACACTGAAGCTTTCTTT. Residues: CASSLVKGQGRVNTEAFF.

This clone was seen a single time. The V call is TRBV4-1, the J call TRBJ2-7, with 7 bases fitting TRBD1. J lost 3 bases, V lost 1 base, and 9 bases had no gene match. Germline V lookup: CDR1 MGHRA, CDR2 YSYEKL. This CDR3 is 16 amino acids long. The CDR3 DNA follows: TGCGCCAGCAGCCAAGTGTGGGGACAGCGAGACTACGAGCAGTACTTC. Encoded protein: CASSQVWGQRDYEQYF.

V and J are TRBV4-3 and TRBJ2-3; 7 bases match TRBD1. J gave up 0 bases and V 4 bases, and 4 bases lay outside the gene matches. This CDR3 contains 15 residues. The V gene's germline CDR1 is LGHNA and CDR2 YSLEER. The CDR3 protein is CASSRGTASTDTQYF. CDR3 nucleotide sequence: TGCGCCAGCAGCCGAGGGACAGCAAGCACAGATACGCAGTATTTT.

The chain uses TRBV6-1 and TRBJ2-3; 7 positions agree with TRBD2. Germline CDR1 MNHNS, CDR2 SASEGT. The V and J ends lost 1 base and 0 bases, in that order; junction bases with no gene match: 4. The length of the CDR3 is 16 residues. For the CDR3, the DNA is TGTGCCAGCAGTGAAGGGCAGGGACTAAGCACAGATACGCAGTATTTT. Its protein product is CASSEGQGLSTDTQYF.

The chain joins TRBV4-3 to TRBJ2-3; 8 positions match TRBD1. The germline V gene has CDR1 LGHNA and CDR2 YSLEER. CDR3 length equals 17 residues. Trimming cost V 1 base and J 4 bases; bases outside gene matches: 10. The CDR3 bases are TGCGCCAGCAGCCAAGTGGCGGGACAGGCAGTACCAGATACGCAGTATTTT. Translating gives CASSQVAGQAVPDTQYF.

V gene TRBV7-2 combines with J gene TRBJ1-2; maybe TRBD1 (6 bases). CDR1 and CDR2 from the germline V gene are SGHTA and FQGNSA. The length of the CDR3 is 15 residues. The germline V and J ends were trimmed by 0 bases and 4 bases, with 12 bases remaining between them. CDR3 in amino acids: CASSLAIGGAYGYTF. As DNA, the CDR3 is TGTGCCAGCAGCTTAGCGATAGGGGGGGCCTATGGCTACACCTTC.

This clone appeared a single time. CDR3 DNA sequence: TGTGCCGGACTAAACAGGGAAGGTGGTTCACCCCTCCACTTT. This gives the protein CAGLNREGGSPLHF. The rearrangement links TRBV7-2 to TRBJ1-6, with a weak D call TRBD1 (6 bases). CDR3 size: 14 residues. CDR1 and CDR2 from the germline V gene are SGHTA and FQGNSA. Between the trimmed V and J ends, which lost 11 bases and 9 bases, there was a span of 20 bases.

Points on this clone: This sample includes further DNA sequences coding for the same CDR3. The CDR3 spells CASRPGGGRPYEQYF. CDR3 coding DNA: TGTGCCAGCAGACCTGGGGGGGGCAGACCCTACGAGCAGTACTTC. The chain joins TRBV7-9 to TRBJ2-7, with D possibly TRBD2 on 7 matching bases. Trimming removed 6 bases from V and 2 bases from J, with 17 bases in between. The germline V gene encodes CDR1 SEHNR and CDR2 FQNEAQ (reference sequence). CDR3 size: 15 residues. The variable domain in full, completed from reference TRBV7-9 and TRBJ2-7, reads DTGVSQNPRHKITKRGQNVTFRCDPISEHNRLYWYRQTLGQGPEFLTYFQNEAQLEKSRLLSDRFSAERPKGSFSTLEIQRTEQGDSAMYLCASRPGGGRPYEQYFGPGTRLTVT.

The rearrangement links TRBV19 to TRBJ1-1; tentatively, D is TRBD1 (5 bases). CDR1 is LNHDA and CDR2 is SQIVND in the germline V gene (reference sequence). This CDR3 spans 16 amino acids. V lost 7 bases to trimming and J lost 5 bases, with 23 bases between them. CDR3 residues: CASTAARRGIKTEAFF. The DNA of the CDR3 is TGTGCCAGTACCGCCGCTCGGCGGGGGATAAAGACTGAAGCTTTCTTT.

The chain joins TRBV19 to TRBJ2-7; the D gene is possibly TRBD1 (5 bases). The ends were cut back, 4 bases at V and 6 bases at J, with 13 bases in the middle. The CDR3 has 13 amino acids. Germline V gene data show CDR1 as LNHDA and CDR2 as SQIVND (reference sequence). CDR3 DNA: TGTGCCAGTAGTACTACTCGACAGAGCGAGCAGTACTTC. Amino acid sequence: CASSTTRQSEQYF.

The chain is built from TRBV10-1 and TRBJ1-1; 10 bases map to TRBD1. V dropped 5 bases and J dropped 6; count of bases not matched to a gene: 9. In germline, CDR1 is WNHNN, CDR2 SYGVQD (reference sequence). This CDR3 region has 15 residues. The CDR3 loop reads CASSLQTGGSSEAFF. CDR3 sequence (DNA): TGCGCCAGCAGTCTCCAGACAGGGGGCTCGTCTGAAGCTTTCTTT.

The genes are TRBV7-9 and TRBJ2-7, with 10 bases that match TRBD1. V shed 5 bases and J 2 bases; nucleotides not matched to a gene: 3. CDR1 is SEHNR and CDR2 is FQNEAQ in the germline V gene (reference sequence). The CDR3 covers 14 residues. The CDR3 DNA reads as TGTGCCAGCAGCGACAGGGGGCTTACCTACGAGCAGTACTTC. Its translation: CASSDRGLTYEQYF. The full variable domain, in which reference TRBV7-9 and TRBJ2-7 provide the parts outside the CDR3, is DTGVSQNPRHKITKRGQNVTFRCDPISEHNRLYWYRQTLGQGPEFLTYFQNEAQLEKSRLLSDRFSAERPKGSFSTLEIQRTEQGDSAMYLCASSDRGLTYEQYFGPGTRLTVT.

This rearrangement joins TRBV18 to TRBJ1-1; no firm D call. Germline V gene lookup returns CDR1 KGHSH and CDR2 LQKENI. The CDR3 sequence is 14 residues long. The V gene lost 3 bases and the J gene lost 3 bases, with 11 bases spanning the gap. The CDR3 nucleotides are TGTGCCAGCTCACCCCTGGCGGGTGACACTGAAGCTTTCTTT. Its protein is CASSPLAGDTEAFF.